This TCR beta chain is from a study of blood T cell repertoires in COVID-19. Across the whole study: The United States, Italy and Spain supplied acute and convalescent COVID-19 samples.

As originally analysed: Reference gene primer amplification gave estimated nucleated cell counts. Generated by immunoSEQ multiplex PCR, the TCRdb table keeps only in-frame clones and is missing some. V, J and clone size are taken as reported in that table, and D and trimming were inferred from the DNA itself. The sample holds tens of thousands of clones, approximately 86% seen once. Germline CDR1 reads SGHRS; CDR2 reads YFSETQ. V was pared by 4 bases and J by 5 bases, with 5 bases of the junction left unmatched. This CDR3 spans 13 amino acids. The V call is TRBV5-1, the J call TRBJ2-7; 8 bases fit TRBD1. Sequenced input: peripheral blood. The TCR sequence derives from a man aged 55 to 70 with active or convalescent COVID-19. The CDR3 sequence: CASSGTGGNEQYF. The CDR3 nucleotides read TGCGCCAGCAGCGGGACAGGTGGGAACGAGCAGTACTTC.